Below are 2 T cell receptor beta chains sequenced from a single sample in a study of technical replicates of blood from a handful of donors. Assay used: immunoSEQ multiplex PCR; TCRdb lists only in-frame clones, some missing. The table has 81,000 or so clones, just over 95% seen once. The sample comprised T cells isolated from PBMCs. The source is a human donor in good health.

This rearrangement joins TRBV5-1 to TRBJ2-5; tentative D call: TRBD1 (6 bases). Germline V gene data show CDR1 as SGHRS and CDR2 as YFSETQ. The length of the CDR3 is 13 residues. V lost 2 bases and J lost 5, with 10 bases in between. CDR3 region: CASSFGTSETQYF. For the CDR3, the DNA is TGCGCCAGCAGCTTTGGGACATCGGAGACCCAGTACTTC.

The chain uses TRBV7-9 and TRBJ2-4; the match to TRBD2 covers 7 bases. Germline assignment: CDR1 SEHNR and CDR2 FQNEAQ (reference sequence). The CDR3 runs to 18 residues. V shed 1 base, J shed 7 bases, and the junction held 16 bases outside the gene matches. The CDR3 here is CASSLGALAGREENIQYF. The CDR3 coding sequence is TGTGCCAGCAGCTTAGGGGCACTGGCAGGGAGGGAGGAGAACATTCAGTACTTC.